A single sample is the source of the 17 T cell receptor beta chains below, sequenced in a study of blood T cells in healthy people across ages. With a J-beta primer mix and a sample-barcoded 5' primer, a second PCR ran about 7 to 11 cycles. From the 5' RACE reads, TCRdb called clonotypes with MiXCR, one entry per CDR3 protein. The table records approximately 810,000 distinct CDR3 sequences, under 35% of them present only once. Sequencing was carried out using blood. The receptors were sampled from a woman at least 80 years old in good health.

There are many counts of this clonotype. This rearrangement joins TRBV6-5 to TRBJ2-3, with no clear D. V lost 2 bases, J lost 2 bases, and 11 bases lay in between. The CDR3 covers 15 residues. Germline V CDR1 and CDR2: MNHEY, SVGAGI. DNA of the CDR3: TGTGCCAGCAGTTACACCGGGCCCTTCACAGATACGCAGTATTTT. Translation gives CASSYTGPFTDTQYF.

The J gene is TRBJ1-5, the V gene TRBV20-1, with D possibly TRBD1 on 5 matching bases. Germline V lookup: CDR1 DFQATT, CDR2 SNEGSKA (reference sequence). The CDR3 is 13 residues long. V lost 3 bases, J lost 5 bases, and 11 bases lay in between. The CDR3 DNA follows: TGCAGTGCTAGTCAGGGAGGCGATCAGCCCCAGCATTTT. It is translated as CSASQGGDQPQHF.

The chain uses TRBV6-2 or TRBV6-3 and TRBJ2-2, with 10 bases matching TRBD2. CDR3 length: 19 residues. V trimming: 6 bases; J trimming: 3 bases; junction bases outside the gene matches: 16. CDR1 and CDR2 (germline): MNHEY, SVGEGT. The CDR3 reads CASRGGTSTSGFYTGELFF. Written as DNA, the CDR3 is TGTGCCAGCAGGGGGGGGACGTCGACTAGCGGGTTTTACACCGGGGAGCTGTTTTTT.

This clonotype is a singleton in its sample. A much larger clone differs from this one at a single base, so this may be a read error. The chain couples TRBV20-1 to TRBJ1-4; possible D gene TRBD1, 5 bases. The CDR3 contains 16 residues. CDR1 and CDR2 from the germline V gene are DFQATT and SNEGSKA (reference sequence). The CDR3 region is CGARKPPGSTNEKLFF. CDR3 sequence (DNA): TGCGGTGCCCGGAAACCTCCAGGGAGCACTAATGAAAAACTGTTTTTT.

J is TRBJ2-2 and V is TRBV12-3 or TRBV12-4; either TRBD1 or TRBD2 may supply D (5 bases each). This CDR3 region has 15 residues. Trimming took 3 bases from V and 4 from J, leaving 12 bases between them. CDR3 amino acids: CASSLRGSGTGELFF. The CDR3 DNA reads TGTGCCAGCAGTTTGAGGGGCAGCGGCACCGGGGAGCTGTTTTTT.

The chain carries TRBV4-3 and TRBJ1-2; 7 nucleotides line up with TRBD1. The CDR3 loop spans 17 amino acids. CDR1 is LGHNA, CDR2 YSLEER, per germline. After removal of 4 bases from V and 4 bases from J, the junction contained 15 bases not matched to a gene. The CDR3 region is CASSPFTDRLLGYGYTF. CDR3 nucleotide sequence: TGCGCCAGCAGCCCCTTTACGGACAGGTTGCTCGGCTATGGCTACACCTTC.

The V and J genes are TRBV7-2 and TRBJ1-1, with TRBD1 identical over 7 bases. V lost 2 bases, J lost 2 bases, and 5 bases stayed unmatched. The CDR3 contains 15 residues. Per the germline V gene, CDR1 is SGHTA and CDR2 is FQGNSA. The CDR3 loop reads CASSLRTGANTEAFF. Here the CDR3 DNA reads TGTGCCAGCAGCTTAAGGACAGGAGCTAACACTGAAGCTTTCTTT.

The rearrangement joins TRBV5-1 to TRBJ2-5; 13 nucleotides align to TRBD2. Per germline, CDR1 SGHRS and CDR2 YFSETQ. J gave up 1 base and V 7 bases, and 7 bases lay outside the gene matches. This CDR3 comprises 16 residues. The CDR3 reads CASGTGLAGAQETQYF. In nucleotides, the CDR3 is TGCGCCAGCGGCACAGGACTAGCGGGGGCCCAAGAGACCCAGTACTTC. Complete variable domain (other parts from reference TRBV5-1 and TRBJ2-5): KAGVTQTPRYLIKTRGQQVTLSCSPISGHRSVSWYQQTPGQGLQFLFEYFSETQRNKGNFPGRFSGRQFSNSRSEMNVSTLELGDSALYLCASGTGLAGAQETQYFGPGTRLLVL.

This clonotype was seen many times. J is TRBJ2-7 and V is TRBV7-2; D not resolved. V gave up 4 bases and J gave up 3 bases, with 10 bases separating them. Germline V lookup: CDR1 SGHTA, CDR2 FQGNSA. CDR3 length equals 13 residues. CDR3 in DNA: TGTGCCAGCAGCTCCAGTTGGGGCTACGAGCAGTACTTC. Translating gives CASSSSWGYEQYF.

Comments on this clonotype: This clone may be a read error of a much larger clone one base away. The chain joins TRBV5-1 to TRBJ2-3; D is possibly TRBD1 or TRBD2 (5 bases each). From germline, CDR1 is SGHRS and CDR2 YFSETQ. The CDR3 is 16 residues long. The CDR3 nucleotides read TGCGTCAGCAGCACCGGGACCTCCAAGAGCACAGATACGCAGTATTTT. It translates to CVSSTGTSKSTDTQYF. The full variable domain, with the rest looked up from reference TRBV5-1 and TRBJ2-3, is KAGVTQTPRYLIKTRGQQVTLSCSPISGHRSVSWYQQTPGQGLQFLFEYFSETQRNKGNFPGRFSGRQFSNSRSEMNVSTLELGDSALYLCVSSTGTSKSTDTQYFGPGTRLTVL.

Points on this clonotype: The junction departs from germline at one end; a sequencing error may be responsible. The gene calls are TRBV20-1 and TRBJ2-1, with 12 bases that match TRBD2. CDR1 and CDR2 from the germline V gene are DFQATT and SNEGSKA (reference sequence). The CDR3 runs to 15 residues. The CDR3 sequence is CSARGGLAGLREQVF. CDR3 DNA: TGCAGTGCCCGGGGGGGACTAGCGGGTCTTAGGGAGCAGGTCTTC.

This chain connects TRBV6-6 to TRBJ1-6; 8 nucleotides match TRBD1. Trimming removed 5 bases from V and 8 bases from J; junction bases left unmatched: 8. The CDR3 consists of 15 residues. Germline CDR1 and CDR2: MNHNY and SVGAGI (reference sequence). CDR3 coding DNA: TGTGCCAGCAGTCCCCCGCAGACAGGGGATTCACCCCTCCACTTT. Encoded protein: CASSPPQTGDSPLHF.

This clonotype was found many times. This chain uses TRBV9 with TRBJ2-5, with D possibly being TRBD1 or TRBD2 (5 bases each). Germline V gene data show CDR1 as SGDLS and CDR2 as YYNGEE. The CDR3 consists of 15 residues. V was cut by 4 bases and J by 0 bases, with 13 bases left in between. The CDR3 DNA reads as TGTGCCAGCAGCCAGACGTGGGGGAACCAAGAGACCCAGTACTTC. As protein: CASSQTWGNQETQYF.

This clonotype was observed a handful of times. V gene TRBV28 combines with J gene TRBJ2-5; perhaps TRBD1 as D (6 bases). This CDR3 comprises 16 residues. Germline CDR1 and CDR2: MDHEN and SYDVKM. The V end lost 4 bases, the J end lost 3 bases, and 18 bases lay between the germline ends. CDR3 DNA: TGTGCCAGCAGTTCCGACCTATGGGGGCGCAAAGAGACCCAGTACTTC. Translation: CASSSDLWGRKETQYF.

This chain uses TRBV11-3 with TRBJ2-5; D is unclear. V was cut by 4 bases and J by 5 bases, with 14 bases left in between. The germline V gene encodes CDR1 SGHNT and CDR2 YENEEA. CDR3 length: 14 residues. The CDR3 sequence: CASSSEAMQETQYF. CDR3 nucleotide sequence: TGTGCCAGCAGCTCCGAGGCAATGCAGGAGACCCAGTACTTC.

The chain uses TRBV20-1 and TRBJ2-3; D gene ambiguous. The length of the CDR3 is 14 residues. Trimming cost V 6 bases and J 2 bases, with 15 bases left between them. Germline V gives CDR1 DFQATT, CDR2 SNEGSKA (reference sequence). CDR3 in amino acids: CSAWSEAATDTQYF. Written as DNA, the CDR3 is TGCAGTGCCTGGAGCGAGGCCGCCACAGATACGCAGTATTTT.

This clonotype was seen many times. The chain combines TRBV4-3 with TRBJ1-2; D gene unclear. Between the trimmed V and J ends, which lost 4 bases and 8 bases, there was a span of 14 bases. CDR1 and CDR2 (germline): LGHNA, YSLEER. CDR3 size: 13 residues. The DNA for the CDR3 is TGCGCCAGCAGCCCGGAAATGGAGAGGGGCTACACCTTC. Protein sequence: CASSPEMERGYTF.